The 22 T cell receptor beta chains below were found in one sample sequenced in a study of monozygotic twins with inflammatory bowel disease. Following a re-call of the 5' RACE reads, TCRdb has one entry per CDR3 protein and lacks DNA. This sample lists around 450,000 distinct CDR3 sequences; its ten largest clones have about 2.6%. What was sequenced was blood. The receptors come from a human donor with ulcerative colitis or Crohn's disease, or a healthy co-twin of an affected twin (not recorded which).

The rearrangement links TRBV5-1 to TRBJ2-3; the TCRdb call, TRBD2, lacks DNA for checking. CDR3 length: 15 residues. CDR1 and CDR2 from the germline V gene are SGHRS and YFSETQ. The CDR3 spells CASSSAGGSTDTQYF.

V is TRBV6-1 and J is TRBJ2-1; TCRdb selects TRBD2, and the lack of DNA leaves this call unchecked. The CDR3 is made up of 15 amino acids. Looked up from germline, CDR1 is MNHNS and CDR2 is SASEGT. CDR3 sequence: CASSRASVGYNEQFF.

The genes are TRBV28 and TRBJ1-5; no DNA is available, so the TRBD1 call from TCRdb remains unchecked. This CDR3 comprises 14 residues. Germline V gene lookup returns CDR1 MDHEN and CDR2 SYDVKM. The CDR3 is CASSLLVLEGAQHF.

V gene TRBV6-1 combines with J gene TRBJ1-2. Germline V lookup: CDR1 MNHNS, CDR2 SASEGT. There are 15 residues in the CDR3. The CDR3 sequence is CASRGYGTVNYGYTF.

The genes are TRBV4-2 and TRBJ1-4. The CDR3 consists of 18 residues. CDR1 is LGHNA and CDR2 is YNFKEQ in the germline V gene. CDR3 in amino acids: CASSHGGGALILNEKLFF.

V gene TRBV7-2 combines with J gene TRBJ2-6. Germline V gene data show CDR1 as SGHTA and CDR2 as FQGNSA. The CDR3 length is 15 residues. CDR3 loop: CASSLGLSGANVLTF.

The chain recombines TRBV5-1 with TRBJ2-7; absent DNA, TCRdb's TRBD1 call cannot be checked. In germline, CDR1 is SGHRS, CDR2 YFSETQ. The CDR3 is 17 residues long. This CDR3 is CASSLAPTDRGAGGQYF.

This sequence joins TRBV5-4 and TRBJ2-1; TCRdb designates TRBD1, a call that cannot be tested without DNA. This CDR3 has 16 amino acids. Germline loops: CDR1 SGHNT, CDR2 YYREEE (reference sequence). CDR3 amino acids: CASSSQGGGLDNEQFF.

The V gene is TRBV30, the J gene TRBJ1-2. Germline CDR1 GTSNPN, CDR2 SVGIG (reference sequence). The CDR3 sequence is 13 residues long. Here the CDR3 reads CAWSLQRLDGYTF.

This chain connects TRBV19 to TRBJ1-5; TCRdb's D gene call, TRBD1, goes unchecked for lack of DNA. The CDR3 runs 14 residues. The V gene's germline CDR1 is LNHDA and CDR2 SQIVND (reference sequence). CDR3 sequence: CASSNREGNQPQHF.

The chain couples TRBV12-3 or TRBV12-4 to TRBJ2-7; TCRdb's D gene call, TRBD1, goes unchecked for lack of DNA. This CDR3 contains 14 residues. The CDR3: CASSYPGQVYEQYF.

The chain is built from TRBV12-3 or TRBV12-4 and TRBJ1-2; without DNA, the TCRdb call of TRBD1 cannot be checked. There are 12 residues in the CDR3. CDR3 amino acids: CASSVTGSGYTF.

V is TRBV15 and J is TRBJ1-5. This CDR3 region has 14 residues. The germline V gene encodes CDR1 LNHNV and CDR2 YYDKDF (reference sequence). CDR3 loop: CATSGVRGNQPQHF. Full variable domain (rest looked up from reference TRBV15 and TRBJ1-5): DAMVIQNPRYQVTQFGKPVTLSCSQTLNHNVMYWYQQKSSQAPKLLFHYYDKDFNNEADTPDNFQSRRPNTSFCFLDIRSPGLGDTAMYLCATSGVRGNQPQHFGDGTRLSIL.

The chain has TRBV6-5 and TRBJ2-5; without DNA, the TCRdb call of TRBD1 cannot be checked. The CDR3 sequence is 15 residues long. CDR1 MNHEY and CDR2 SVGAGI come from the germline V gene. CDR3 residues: CASSTDRGQGETQYF.

CDR3 sequence: CSVETLDGYTF. The V and J genes are TRBV29-1 and TRBJ1-2. Germline lookup yields CDR1 SQVTM and CDR2 ANQGSEA. The CDR3 length is 11 residues.

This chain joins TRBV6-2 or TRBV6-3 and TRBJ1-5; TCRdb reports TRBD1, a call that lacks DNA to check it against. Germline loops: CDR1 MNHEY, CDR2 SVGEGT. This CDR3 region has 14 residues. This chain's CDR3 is CASRPGGGNQPQHF.

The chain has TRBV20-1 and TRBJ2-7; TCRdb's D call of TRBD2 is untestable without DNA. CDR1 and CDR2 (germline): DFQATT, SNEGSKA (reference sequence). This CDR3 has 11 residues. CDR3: CSAPKEVEQYF.

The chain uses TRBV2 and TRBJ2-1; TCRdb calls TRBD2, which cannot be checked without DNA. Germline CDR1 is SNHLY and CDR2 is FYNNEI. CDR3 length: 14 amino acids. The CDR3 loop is CASSGLAGPAEQFF.

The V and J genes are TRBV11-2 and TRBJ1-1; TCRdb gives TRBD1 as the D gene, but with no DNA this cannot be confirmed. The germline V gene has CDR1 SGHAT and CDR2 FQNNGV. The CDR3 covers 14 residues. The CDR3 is CASSLEGGYSEAFF.

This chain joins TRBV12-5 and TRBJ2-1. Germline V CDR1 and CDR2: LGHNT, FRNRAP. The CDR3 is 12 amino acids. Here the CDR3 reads CASGWADNEQFF.

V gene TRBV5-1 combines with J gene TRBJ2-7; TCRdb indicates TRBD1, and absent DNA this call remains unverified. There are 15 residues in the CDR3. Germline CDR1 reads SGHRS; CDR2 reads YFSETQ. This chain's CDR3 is CASSLGQGPSYEQYF.

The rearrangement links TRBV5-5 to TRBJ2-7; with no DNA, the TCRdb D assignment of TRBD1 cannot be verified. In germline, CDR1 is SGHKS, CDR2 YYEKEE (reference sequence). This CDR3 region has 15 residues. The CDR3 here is CASSFSYGGQYEQYF.